Shown below are 20 T cell receptor beta chains from a single sample sequenced in a study of shared clonotypes between healthy human individuals (dated by TCRdb to 2019 to 2021). CD8 naive samples were CD45RO-negative cells positively selected for CCR7, giving a CD45RA+CCR7+ population that excluded TemRA cells. Receptor libraries were prepared by the immunoSEQ multiplex PCR assay. Imported from immuneACCESS, the table was reduced by TCRdb to in-frame sequences with V and J called. These copies leave out some clones; in studies compared against another copy, an unresolved V gene accounts for under half, and the cause of the remainder is not known. In this sample the table shows hundreds of thousands of clones, approximately 92% of which occur a single time. Around 24% of the sample is held by the ten biggest clonotypes. Sequencing was done on a sample of naive CD8+ T cells sorted from blood. Read against the paper, the sample's cell subset or site label means: CD45RA+CCR7+. These receptors originate from a man aged 25-45 years in good health.

Turning to this clone: This sample includes further DNA sequences coding for the same CDR3. The chain uses TRBV7-9 and TRBJ2-7, with TRBD2 identical over 12 bases. The CDR3 runs to 13 residues. The junction had 0 bases not matched to a gene; V was cut back by 6 bases and J by 3 bases. From germline, CDR1 is SEHNR and CDR2 FQNEAQ (reference sequence). The DNA of the CDR3 is TGTGCCAGCAGGACTAGCGGGAGCTACGAGCAGTACTTC. Residues: CASRTSGSYEQYF.

The chain joins TRBV4-2 to TRBJ2-7; tentative D call: TRBD2 (7 bases). CDR1 LGHNA and CDR2 YNFKEQ come from the germline V gene. This CDR3 spans 14 amino acids. V lost 4 bases and J 3 bases, leaving 13 bases between the germline ends. CDR3 sequence: CASSLGGGIYEQYF. CDR3 bases: TGTGCCAGCAGCCTAGGGGGGGGCATCTACGAGCAGTACTTC.

This rearrangement joins TRBV13 to TRBJ2-5, with D possibly matching TRBD1 (6 bases). Trimming removed 3 bases from V and 3 bases from J, with 26 bases in between. The V gene's germline CDR1 is PRHDT and CDR2 FYEKMQ (reference sequence). This CDR3 region has 19 residues. DNA of the CDR3: TGTGCCAGCAGCTTCGGGGTGCCCCCCGGGACAAGAATCGAAGAGACCCAGTACTTC. It translates to CASSFGVPPGTRIEETQYF.

V is TRBV9 and J is TRBJ2-1; D ambiguous. V was clipped by 0 bases and J by 9 bases, with 10 bases between them. The CDR3 sequence is 13 residues long. Germline V gene lookup returns CDR1 SGDLS and CDR2 YYNGEE. CDR3 residues: CASSVASAAEQFF. CDR3 nucleotide sequence: TGTGCCAGCAGCGTAGCTTCTGCGGCTGAGCAGTTCTTC. The entire variable domain, with the rest obtained from reference TRBV9 and TRBJ2-1, is as follows: DSGVTQTPKHLITATGQRVTLRCSPRSGDLSVYWYQQSLDQGLQFLIQYYNGEERAKGNILERFSAQQFPDLHSELNLSSLELGDSALYFCASSVASAAEQFFGPGTRLTVL.

CDR3 sequence reads: CASSTKGGLPTFGELFF. In DNA, the CDR3 is TGTGCCAGCAGCACCAAGGGGGGACTTCCCACTTTCGGGGAGCTGTTTTTT. This sequence joins TRBV7-9 and TRBJ2-2; D is tentatively TRBD1 or TRBD2 (6 bases each). This CDR3 spans 17 amino acids. V lost 5 bases, J lost 7 bases, and 23 bases lay in between. Germline CDR1 reads SEHNR; CDR2 reads FQNEAQ (reference sequence).

This clone has just one count. The chain is built from TRBV14 and TRBJ2-1; D unclear. In germline, CDR1 is SGHDN, CDR2 FVKESK. The CDR3 has 12 amino acids. V lost 4 bases to trimming and J lost 7 bases, with 8 bases between them. The CDR3 sequence is CASSPFGNEQFF. In DNA, the CDR3 is TGTGCCAGCAGCCCTTTCGGGAATGAGCAGTTCTTC. Complete variable domain (other parts from reference TRBV14 and TRBJ2-1): EAGVTQFPSHSVIEKGQTVTLRCDPISGHDNLYWYRRVMGKEIKFLLHFVKESKQDESGMPNNRFLAERTGGTYSTLKVQPAELEDSGVYFCASSPFGNEQFFGPGTRLTVL.

The chain couples TRBV2 to TRBJ1-5, with D possibly TRBD1 on 5 matching bases. Trimming cost V 4 bases and J 0 bases, with 10 bases left between them. The V gene's germline CDR1 is SNHLY and CDR2 FYNNEI. This CDR3 spans 15 amino acids. CDR3 coding DNA: TGTGCCAGCAGTGTCAGGGATTATAGCAATCAGCCCCAGCATTTT. Translated: CASSVRDYSNQPQHF.

This clone was counted once. This chain connects TRBV28 to TRBJ2-1; TRBD2 agrees at 8 bases. Germline CDR1 and CDR2: MDHEN and SYDVKM. This CDR3 is 16 amino acids long. The ends lost 6 bases at V and 4 bases at J; junction bases unmatched: 11. The DNA of the CDR3 is TGTGCCAGCAGGAGCCTTTCTAGCGGGTTGTACAATGAGCAGTTCTTC. Its protein product is CASRSLSSGLYNEQFF.

The sample holds one count of this clone. V and J are TRBV11-2 and TRBJ1-5; D ambiguous. This CDR3 is built from 14 residues. The germline V gene encodes CDR1 SGHAT and CDR2 FQNNGV. V lost 2 bases to trimming and J lost 3 bases, with 8 bases between them. CDR3 region: CASSLTVYNQPQHF. The CDR3 DNA follows: TGTGCCAGCAGCTTAACAGTGTACAATCAGCCCCAGCATTTT. Complete variable domain (other parts from reference TRBV11-2 and TRBJ1-5): EAGVAQSPRYKIIEKRQSVAFWCNPISGHATLYWYQQILGQGPKLLIQFQNNGVVDDSQLPKDRFSAERLKGVDSTLKIQPAKLEDSAVYLCASSLTVYNQPQHFGDGTRLSIL.

This clone appeared a single time. The chain recombines TRBV19 with TRBJ2-1, with 7 positions matching TRBD1. The V segment lost 4 bases and the J segment 4 bases; nucleotides outside the gene matches: 4. The CDR3 runs 14 residues. CDR1 and CDR2 (germline): LNHDA, SQIVND (reference sequence). The DNA for the CDR3 is TGTGCCAGTAGTAGAGGGGGCGCTTACAATGAGCAGTTCTTC. Translation: CASSRGGAYNEQFF.

V usage is TRBV9 and J usage is TRBJ1-2; D remains unclear. V shed 0 bases and J shed 1 base, with 7 bases lying between them. Germline V CDR1 and CDR2: SGDLS, YYNGEE. The CDR3 is 14 amino acids. CDR3 sequence: CASSVGRGNYGYTF. The CDR3 DNA sequence: TGTGCCAGCAGCGTAGGTCGGGGTAACTATGGCTACACCTTC.

The genes are TRBV7-9 and TRBJ1-5; D is unclear. CDR3 size: 12 residues. V gave up 4 bases and J gave up 6 bases, with 7 bases separating them. Germline V lookup: CDR1 SEHNR, CDR2 FQNEAQ (reference sequence). The DNA for the CDR3 is TGTGCCAGCAGCTCTAAGGGTCAGCCCCAGCATTTT. This encodes CASSSKGQPQHF.

V is TRBV25-1 and J is TRBJ2-5, with D tentatively TRBD1 (6 bases). CDR1 and CDR2 from the germline V gene are MGHDK and SYGVNS. The CDR3 has 15 amino acids. Deletions cut 1 base from V and 5 bases from J, with 14 bases between. The CDR3 loop reads CASSELHRVIETQYF. The CDR3 bases are TGTGCCAGCAGTGAATTACACAGGGTGATCGAGACCCAGTACTTC.

The rearrangement links TRBV5-1 to TRBJ2-1, with D uncertain. The germline V and J ends were trimmed by 1 base and 6 bases, with 8 bases remaining between them. Germline V lookup: CDR1 SGHRS, CDR2 YFSETQ. The CDR3 is made up of 13 amino acids. The CDR3 protein is CASSLWQRNEQFF. In nucleotides, the CDR3 is TGCGCCAGCAGCTTGTGGCAGCGCAATGAGCAGTTCTTC.

The chain is built from TRBV7-9 and TRBJ2-2; D gene unclear. Germline V gives CDR1 SEHNR, CDR2 FQNEAQ (reference sequence). Trimming shortened V by 5 bases and J by 2 bases, and 12 bases separated the two germline ends. This CDR3 has 15 amino acids. In nucleotides, the CDR3 is TGTGCCAGCAGCCGGCAAGACTCCAACACCGGGGAGCTGTTTTTT. It codes for CASSRQDSNTGELFF.

The rearrangement joins TRBV4-1 to TRBJ2-7, with D unresolved. This CDR3 is built from 15 residues. Germline V gives CDR1 MGHRA, CDR2 YSYEKL. With 0 bases removed from V and 2 bases from J, the gap between germline ends came to 11 bases. This CDR3 is CASSQEGQAPYEQYF. For the CDR3, the DNA is TGCGCCAGCAGCCAAGAAGGGCAGGCGCCCTACGAGCAGTACTTC.

The rearrangement links TRBV9 to TRBJ1-2; maybe TRBD1 (5 bases). Germline values: CDR1 SGDLS, CDR2 YYNGEE. Trimming pared 7 bases from V and 3 bases from J, leaving 13 bases between. This CDR3 comprises 13 residues. CDR3 region: CASGPGQDYGYTF. The DNA for the CDR3 is TGTGCCAGCGGTCCGGGGCAGGACTATGGCTACACCTTC. Using reference TRBV9 and TRBJ1-2 for the parts outside the CDR3, the full variable domain is DSGVTQTPKHLITATGQRVTLRCSPRSGDLSVYWYQQSLDQGLQFLIQYYNGEERAKGNILERFSAQQFPDLHSELNLSSLELGDSALYFCASGPGQDYGYTFGSGTRLTVV.

V gene TRBV29-1 combines with J gene TRBJ2-3; D gene uncertain. The CDR3 totals 10 residues. Germline V gives CDR1 SQVTM, CDR2 ANQGSEA. V was trimmed by 4 bases and J by 3 bases, leaving 2 bases between them. The CDR3 DNA follows: TGCAGCGTTGCTACAGATACGCAGTATTTT. It codes for CSVATDTQYF.

Concerning this clone: This may arise from a read error, as a much more abundant clone is one base away. Other DNA sequences in this sample translate to the same CDR3. The V call is TRBV7-9, the J call TRBJ1-2; D is unresolved. Trimming took 1 base from V and 4 from J, leaving 4 bases between them. CDR1 and CDR2 (germline): SEHNR, FQNEAQ (reference sequence). The CDR3 runs 12 residues. CDR3 amino acids: CASSLGIYGYTF. The CDR3 DNA reads TGTGCCAGCAGCTTAGGGATCTATGGCTACACCTTC.

This chain uses TRBV27 with TRBJ2-1; maybe TRBD1 (7 bases). CDR3 length: 15 residues. Germline V gene lookup returns CDR1 MNHEY and CDR2 SMNVEV (reference sequence). With 4 bases removed from V and 0 bases from J, the gap between germline ends came to 10 bases. The DNA for the CDR3 is TGTGCCAGCAGTTCGCGGGACAGCTCCTACAATGAGCAGTTCTTC. Residues: CASSSRDSSYNEQFF.